Below, one T cell receptor (beta chain) is given with its context. The sample originates from a study of OX40 agonist ivuxolimab in advanced cancers. Study in general: Partial responses were observed in three patients, of whom one had hepatocellular carcinoma and two had cutaneous melanoma.

The CDR3 totals 16 residues. V shed 4 bases, J shed 6 bases, and the junction held 11 bases outside the gene matches. Germline V gives CDR1 KGHSH, CDR2 LQKENI. Libraries were prepared by immunoSEQ multiplex PCR; TCRdb keeps only in-frame clonotypes and omits some of them. The sample lists approximately 59,000 clones; 80% to 90% were seen once. The clonotype originates from an adult with an advanced solid tumor such as melanoma, head and neck, liver or kidney cancer. The chain links TRBV18 to TRBJ2-2; TRBD2 matches 7 bases. The sample here was CD4+ or CD8+ T cells sorted from blood, taken in a trial of the OX40 agonist ivuxolimab. The CDR3 DNA sequence: TGTGCCAGCTCACGCGGGAGATCTAGGACCGCCGGGGAGCTGTTTTTT. Its protein is CASSRGRSRTAGELFF.